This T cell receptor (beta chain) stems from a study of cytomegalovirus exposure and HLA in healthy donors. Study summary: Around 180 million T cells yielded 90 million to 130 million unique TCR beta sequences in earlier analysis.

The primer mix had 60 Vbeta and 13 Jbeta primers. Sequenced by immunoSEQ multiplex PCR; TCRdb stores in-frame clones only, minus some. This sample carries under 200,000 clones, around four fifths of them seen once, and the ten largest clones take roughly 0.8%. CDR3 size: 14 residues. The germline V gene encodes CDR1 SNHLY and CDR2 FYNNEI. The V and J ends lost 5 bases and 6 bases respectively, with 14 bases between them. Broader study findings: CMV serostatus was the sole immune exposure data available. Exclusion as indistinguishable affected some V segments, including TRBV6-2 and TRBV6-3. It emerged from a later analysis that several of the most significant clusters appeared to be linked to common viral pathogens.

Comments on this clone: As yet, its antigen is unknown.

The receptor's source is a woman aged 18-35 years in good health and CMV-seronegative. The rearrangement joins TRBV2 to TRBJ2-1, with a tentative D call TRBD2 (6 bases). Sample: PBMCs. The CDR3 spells CASSSTRVGNEQFF. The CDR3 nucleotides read TGTGCCAGCAGTTCGACTAGGGTAGGCAATGAGCAGTTCTTC.